This TCR beta chain was captured in a study of cytomegalovirus exposure and HLA in healthy donors. Study details: Inside one of the first data releases sat tens of millions of unique TCRs taken from HLA-typed donors.

The primer mix had 60 Vbeta and 13 Jbeta primers. Libraries were prepared by immunoSEQ multiplex PCR; TCRdb keeps only in-frame clonotypes and omits some of them. The data hold 170,000 or so clones, with more than 65% observed a single time. Source material: PBMCs. The sequence was collected from a woman in her forties or fifties in good health and CMV-seronegative.

In DNA, the CDR3 is TGTGCCAGCAGCCGCCCCACGTTCAGAGGGGGAGCTAACTATGGCTACACCTTC. Translated, it gives CASSRPTFRGGANYGYTF. The rearrangement joins TRBV7-9 to TRBJ1-2; tentative D call: TRBD1 (6 bases). This CDR3 comprises 18 residues. Germline values: CDR1 SEHNR, CDR2 FQNEAQ (reference sequence). Trimming took 5 bases from V and 0 from J, leaving 22 bases between them.